This is a list of T cell receptor beta chains from one sample in a study of T cells in Graves' hyperthyroidism and ophthalmopathy. Each CDR3 protein gets one entry after TCRdb re-called the multiplex PCR reads with MiXCR. The table records roughly 500,000 distinct CDR3 sequences, around 43% of them present only once. Sequenced input: peripheral blood or thyroid tissue (not recorded which). The receptors come from an adult woman with Graves' disease, either hyperthyroidism or ophthalmopathy (not recorded which). Each CDR3 is given without its conserved first and last residue. Each record gives: V gene, clone size, J gene, CDR3 protein. Clone size is stated in some rows and not others, as once, few, many or a class when expanded.

TRBV10-2	many	TRBJ1-5	ASSDEQGFYSNQPQH
TRBV12-3/TRBV12-4	few	TRBJ2-5	ASSSGSGETQY
TRBV20-1	.	TRBJ1-1	SAPLEGPEAF
TRBV9	.	TRBJ1-3	ASSVDPGFSGNTIY
TRBV28	.	TRBJ1-1	ASRLGYAGWAF
TRBV12-3/TRBV12-4	many	TRBJ1-4	ASSTRATNEKLF
TRBV6-2/TRBV6-3	many	TRBJ1-2	ASSYSVFGGGDYGYT
TRBV2	.	TRBJ2-5	ASTESAQETQY
TRBV7-4	.	.	ASSLVSGAYNEQF
TRBV5-5	.	TRBJ1-1	ASSRPGMMNTEAF
TRBV7-2	.	TRBJ1-5	ASSREGRQPEH
TRBV7-9	many	TRBJ2-7	ASSSSSGPGYEQY
TRBV10-3	.	TRBJ1-5	AISGTGKNQPQH
TRBV2	few	TRBJ1-1	ASSSGLLNTEAF
TRBV2	many	TRBJ1-1	ASTPVGTEAF
TRBV7-9	few	TRBJ1-1	ASTRLVGAQETTEAF
TRBV6-6	.	TRBJ1-2	ASRKPQGRHYGYT
TRBV2	.	TRBJ2-5	ASRGWDTADHDGAETQY
TRBV9	.	TRBJ1-2	ASSPPGQSYNYGYT
TRBV10-3	.	TRBJ1-1	AISTGEDEAF
TRBV7-2	.	TRBJ1-5	ASTRLQGGLRQPQH
TRBV14	many	TRBJ2-7	ASSQVRRYEQY
TRBV2	.	TRBJ1-5	ASSDVRGQPQH
TRBV10-3	few	TRBJ1-2	AIGFGNTHGYT
TRBV7-9	many	TRBJ2-7	ASSLLPGRLYEQY
TRBV18	.	TRBJ2-7	ASSQPEDRYEQY
TRBV6-5	many	TRBJ2-7	ASSYFQGSYEQY
TRBV5-5	.	TRBJ1-6	ASSYGQGYNSPLH
TRBV24-1	.	TRBJ2-7	ATSDPGTGNQHEQY
TRBV20-1	.	TRBJ2-2	SARPGTRNTGELF
TRBV7-9	few	TRBJ2-7	ASSQFQGPYEQY
TRBV20-1	many	TRBJ1-5	SARFVLLRQPQH
TRBV12-3/TRBV12-4	.	TRBJ1-3	ASSGHGPPGGNTIY
TRBV7-6	many	TRBJ2-6	ASSLESGANVLT
TRBV24-1	.	TRBJ1-5	ATSDRQGLIGPQH
TRBV15	.	TRBJ1-6	ATSRDSSYNSPLH
TRBV5-1	.	TRBJ1-6	ASSLEAKGAYNSPLH